The 5 T cell receptor beta chains below were found in one sample sequenced in a study of cytomegalovirus exposure and HLA in healthy donors. A multiplex PCR was run with 60 Vbeta primers and 13 Jbeta primers. The method was immunoSEQ multiplex PCR; TCRdb's version includes in-frame clones alone and lacks a portion of them. The table records about 180,000 clones, 80% to 85% of them present only once. The sample comprised PBMCs. These receptors were taken from a woman aged 25-40 years in good health and CMV-seronegative.

The chain is built from TRBV18 and TRBJ1-1; D is ambiguous. V dropped 3 bases and J dropped 2 bases, with 22 bases sitting between them. The length of the CDR3 is 18 residues. The germline V gene encodes CDR1 KGHSH and CDR2 LQKENI. CDR3 nucleotide sequence: TGTGCCAGCTCACCCCTGGACTCACCGGGAAGTATTAACACTGAAGCTTTCTTT. Amino acid sequence: CASSPLDSPGSINTEAFF.

The chain has TRBV19 and TRBJ1-1, with no clear D. This CDR3 is built from 16 residues. Trimming took 3 bases from V and 2 from J, leaving 16 bases between them. Looked up from germline, CDR1 is LNHDA and CDR2 is SQIVND (reference sequence). The DNA for the CDR3 is TGTGCCAGTAGTATCGGCAGGTGGCCAACTAACACTGAAGCTTTCTTT. Protein: CASSIGRWPTNTEAFF.

This clone was recorded only once. The chain couples TRBV5-5 to TRBJ1-2; TRBD1 is a possible D gene (5 bases). With 1 base removed from V and 9 bases from J, the gap between germline ends came to 13 bases. CDR3 length equals 13 residues. Germline V CDR1 and CDR2: SGHKS, YYEKEE (reference sequence). In DNA form, the CDR3 reads TGTGCCAGCAGCTTGCTGGGGGGTGTTAGCTACACCTTC. It yields the protein CASSLLGGVSYTF.

The count of this clone is one. The gene calls are TRBV28 and TRBJ2-7, with TRBD1 as a possible D gene (6 bases). This CDR3 has 13 amino acids. Germline V gives CDR1 MDHEN, CDR2 SYDVKM. The V and J ends lost 3 bases and 4 bases respectively, with 10 bases between them. DNA for the CDR3: TGTGCCAGCAGTTTCCCGGGACAATACGAGCAGTACTTC. Residues: CASSFPGQYEQYF.

The chain recombines TRBV5-1 with TRBJ2-5; 10 nucleotides match TRBD2. Germline-derived CDR1 and CDR2 are SGHRS and YFSETQ. After removal of 1 base from V and 1 base from J, the junction contained 1 base not matched to a gene. The CDR3 contains 15 residues. CDR3 nucleotides: TGCGCCAGCAGCTTGACTAGCGGGGCCCAAGAGACCCAGTACTTC. It specifies CASSLTSGAQETQYF.